These T cell receptor beta chains were read from a single sample in a study of blood T cells in healthy people across ages. TCRdb analysed the 5' RACE reads with MiXCR anew, one entry per CDR3 protein. The sample includes about 570,000 distinct CDR3 sequences, 25% to 30% of them seen just once. Sequencing was done on a sample of blood. Source of these receptors: a woman in her seventies in good health. Both conserved end residues are part of each CDR3. A D gene is named only where the DNA matches it firmly. Size is omitted from some rows. Given values are once, few, many or a class for expanded clones.

j_gene: TRBJ2-1
v_gene: TRBV5-1
d_gene: TRBD2
abundance: -
CDR3aa: CASSLSAGSRGEQFF
CDR3nt: TGCGCCAGCAGCTTGTCAGCGGGGTCTAGGGGTGAGCAGTTCTTC

j_gene: TRBJ2-3
v_gene: TRBV5-1
d_gene: -
abundance: -
CDR3aa: CASSLEGLGARDTQYF
CDR3nt: TGCGCCAGCAGCTTGGAGGGGCTAGGGGCGAGAGATACGCAGTATTTT

j_gene: TRBJ1-6
v_gene: TRBV7-2
d_gene: -
abundance: few
CDR3aa: CASSLTSLNSPLHF
CDR3nt: TGTGCCAGCAGTTTGACAAGTCTTAATTCACCCCTCCACTTT

j_gene: TRBJ2-5
v_gene: TRBV11-2
d_gene: -
abundance: many
CDR3aa: CASSLLGILQETQYF
CDR3nt: TGTGCCAGCAGCTTATTGGGAATCCTCCAAGAGACCCAGTACTTC

j_gene: TRBJ2-5
v_gene: TRBV7-2
d_gene: TRBD1
abundance: -
CDR3aa: CASSPHRGQETQYF
CDR3nt: TGTGCCAGCAGCCCCCACAGGGGGCAGGAGACCCAGTACTTC

j_gene: TRBJ1-4
v_gene: TRBV12-5
d_gene: TRBD1
abundance: -
CDR3aa: CASGSPSGGIWTNEKLFF
CDR3nt: TGTGCTAGTGGTTCCCCATCAGGGGGCATCTGGACTAATGAAAAACTGTTTTTT

j_gene: TRBJ2-1
v_gene: TRBV5-8
d_gene: TRBD2
abundance: -
CDR3aa: CASSKKGGSSGFYSYNEQFF
CDR3nt: TGTGCCAGCAGCAAAAAGGGGGGTTCTAGCGGGTTCTACTCCTACAATGAGCAGTTCTTC

j_gene: TRBJ1-3
v_gene: TRBV12-3/TRBV12-4
d_gene: -
abundance: -
CDR3aa: CASSTSGRNTIYF
CDR3nt: TGTGCCAGCAGTACCAGTGGTCGAAACACCATATATTTT

j_gene: TRBJ2-1
v_gene: TRBV7-3
d_gene: TRBD2
abundance: few
CDR3aa: CASSRGTSPNEQFF
CDR3nt: TGTGCCAGCAGCCGGGGGACTAGCCCAAATGAGCAGTTCTTC

j_gene: TRBJ2-1
v_gene: TRBV28
d_gene: -
abundance: -
CDR3aa: CASSSSAGTSSYNEQFF
CDR3nt: TGTGCCAGCAGCTCGTCGGCCGGGACATCCTCCTACAATGAGCAGTTCTTC